The present TCR beta chain was sequenced within a study of blood T cell repertoires in COVID-19. Looking at the study overall: Samples of COVID-19 (acute and convalescent) were obtained from the United States, Italy and Spain. The analysed material was cDNA or gDNA that came from T cells, B-cell-depleted T cells, or PBMCs.

The CDR3 covers 14 residues. In germline, CDR1 is WSHSY, CDR2 SAAADI. V shed 8 bases, J shed 1 base, and the junction held 6 bases outside the gene matches. The table came from immunoSEQ multiplex PCR; TCRdb's copy has only in-frame clones and leaves some out. The sample yields about 80,000 clones, about 80% seen once. V usage is TRBV10-2 and J usage is TRBJ1-1; 8 bases align to TRBD1. Sequenced input: peripheral blood. This sequence originates from a middle-aged woman with active or convalescent COVID-19. The CDR3 here is CASQGTGRNTEAFF. CDR3 nucleotide sequence: TGCGCCAGCCAAGGGACAGGAAGGAACACTGAAGCTTTCTTT.